This TCR beta chain stems from a study of CD8+ T cells in alopecia areata. As for the study in general: Twice daily, treated patients received 5 to 10 mg of oral tofacitinib.

As part of sample collection, lesional scalp punch biopsies and peripheral blood were taken from alopecia areata patients. Sorting separated CD4+ and CD8+ T cells out of PBMCs. On this clone itself: The antigen is unknown.

RNA, once extracted, was reverse transcribed into cDNA for use as the sequencing template. Using immunoSEQ multiplex PCR, the repertoire was profiled, and TCRdb retains in-frame clones only, with some absent. Of about 170,000 clones listed, approximately 65% are singletons. Study-wide findings and caveats: Lesional scalp, especially alopecia totalis/universalis, showed higher clonality than normal scalp.

Sequences were derived from CD8+ T cells sorted from blood, sampled at week 0. This TCR came from a human donor with alopecia areata.

The CDR3 sequence is CASSYRWGLNTEAFF. In nucleotides, the CDR3 is TGTGCCAGCAGTTACCGGTGGGGGTTGAACACTGAAGCTTTCTTT. The rearrangement joins TRBV6-6 to TRBJ1-1; TRBD1 might be the D (5 bases). Per the germline V gene, CDR1 is MNHNY and CDR2 is SVGAGI (reference sequence). Trimming cost V 2 bases and J 0 bases, with 10 bases left between them. The CDR3 length is 15 residues.